The T cell receptor (beta chain) described here comes from a study of cytomegalovirus exposure and HLA in healthy donors. A multiplex PCR was run with 60 Vbeta primers and 13 Jbeta primers. Some clones are missing from TCRdb's copy, which holds only in-frame ones; the method was immunoSEQ multiplex PCR. The ten top clones account for approximately 0.72%, within a sample of about 170,000 clones. Regarding this clone: Antigen specificity is unknown.

Trimming cost V 4 bases and J 0 bases, with 3 bases left between them. Germline lookup yields CDR1 GTSNPN and CDR2 SVGIG (reference sequence). The CDR3 has 11 residues. Findings and caveats of the study: In a later analysis, at a false discovery rate of 0.05, 15,000 to 20,000 TCR beta sequences matched HLA alleles.

The chain links TRBV30 to TRBJ1-1; D is undetermined. Sequenced material: PBMCs. This TCR derives from a young woman in good health and CMV-seropositive. The DNA for the CDR3 is TGTGCCTGGACAGTGAACACTGAAGCTTTCTTT. Translated, it gives CAWTVNTEAFF.